A selection of T cell receptor beta chains follows, all from one sample in a study of blood T cell repertoires in COVID-19. Some clones are missing from TCRdb's copy, which holds only in-frame ones; the method was immunoSEQ multiplex PCR. This sample yields 450,000 to 500,000 clones, of which approximately 83% are seen a single time; roughly 3.2% belongs to the top ten. Input material: peripheral blood. These receptors were taken from a human donor in a cohort sampled during active COVID-19. Each CDR3 is given with its conserved first and last residue. A D gene is named only where the DNA matches it firmly. Expanded clones are given a class, and other clones once, few, many or no size at all.

TRBV6-5,TRBJ1-1,few,NA,CASLSVRDWNTEAFF,TGTGCCAGCCTGAGTGTCCGGGATTGGAACACTGAAGCTTTCTTT
TRBV6-5,TRBJ1-1,NA,NA,CATGGRARAFF,TGTGCCACTGGGGGGAGGGCTCGAGCTTTCTTT
TRBV20-1,TRBJ2-7,once,NA,CSASQESRGADEQYF,TGCAGTGCTAGTCAAGAATCGCGGGGTGCCGACGAGCAGTACTTC
TRBV11-2,TRBJ2-7,once,TRBD1,CASSPPGTGMDEQYF,TGTGCCAGCAGCCCACCCGGGACAGGGATGGACGAGCAGTACTTC
TRBV10-2,TRBJ2-1,NA,TRBD2,CAIGTSGAYNEQFF,TGCGCCATCGGGACTAGCGGGGCCTACAATGAGCAGTTCTTC
TRBV29-1,TRBJ2-7,NA,TRBD1,CSGQGADRLEQYF,TGCAGCGGACAGGGAGCCGACAGGCTCGAGCAGTACTTC
TRBV29-1,TRBJ2-5,NA,NA,CSHPQGRETQYF,TGCAGCCACCCACAGGGAAGAGAGACCCAGTACTTC
TRBV5-1,TRBJ1-2,NA,NA,CASSLEGQNYGYTF,TGCGCCAGCAGCTTGGAAGGACAGAACTATGGCTACACCTTC
TRBV27,TRBJ1-1,NA,NA,CASSFQPGPGTEAFF,TGTGCCAGCAGTTTCCAACCTGGTCCGGGGACTGAAGCTTTCTTT
TRBV7-3,TRBJ2-3,NA,TRBD2,CASSSGTSGRTSNTDTQYF,TGTGCCAGCAGCTCCGGGACTAGCGGGCGAACCTCAAACACAGATACGCAGTATTTT
TRBV5-6,TRBJ1-2,NA,NA,CASSIQQGSYGYTF,TGTGCCAGCAGTATTCAGCAGGGGAGCTATGGCTACACCTTC
TRBV5-5,TRBJ1-5,NA,NA,CASSPGTLLRGSNQPQHF,TGTGCCAGCAGCCCTGGGACTCTCCTTAGAGGGAGCAATCAGCCCCAGCATTTT
TRBV5-1,TRBJ1-5,once,NA,CASSLAAGLTPQHF,TGCGCCAGCAGCTTGGCGGCAGGGTTAACGCCCCAGCATTTT
TRBV7-6,TRBJ2-5,NA,TRBD1,CASSLWGQGYQETQYF,TGTGCCAGCAGCTTATGGGGACAGGGGTACCAAGAGACCCAGTACTTC
TRBV28,TRBJ2-3,NA,TRBD1,CASSSGQATDTQYF,TGTGCCAGCAGTTCCGGACAGGCCACAGATACGCAGTATTTT
TRBV27,TRBJ1-5,NA,TRBD1,CASSLLPTGQVQNQPQHF,TGTGCCAGCAGTTTACTCCCCACGGGACAGGTTCAGAATCAGCCCCAGCATTTT
TRBV6-5,TRBJ1-5,NA,TRBD1,CASTEGQGNQPQHF,TGTGCCAGCACCGAAGGACAGGGAAATCAGCCCCAGCATTTT
TRBV3-1/TRBV3-2,TRBJ2-7,NA,NA,CASSQDLREQYF,TGTGCCAGCAGCCAAGATTTGCGCGAGCAGTACTTC
TRBV28,TRBJ1-4,NA,TRBD1,CASRGQVREKLFF,TGTGCCAGCAGAGGACAGGTCAGGGAAAAACTGTTTTTT
TRBV7-2,TRBJ1-1,NA,TRBD1,CASSPRDRGNTEAFF,TGTGCCAGCAGCCCTAGGGACAGGGGGAACACTGAAGCTTTCTTT
TRBV11-2,TRBJ2-7,few,TRBD1,CASSSDRAYYEQYF,TGTGCCAGCAGCTCCGACAGGGCCTACTACGAGCAGTACTTC
TRBV27,TRBJ2-7,NA,TRBD2,CASSLKGGYGRALYEQYF,TGTGCCAGCAGTTTAAAGGGGGGTTACGGGAGGGCCTTGTACGAGCAGTACTTC
TRBV10-3,TRBJ1-2,NA,NA,CAISEGHWANYGYTF,TGTGCCATCAGTGAGGGACATTGGGCTAACTATGGCTACACCTTC
TRBV18,TRBJ2-1,NA,TRBD2,CASSGLAYSSYNEQFF,TGTGCCAGCTCAGGACTAGCGTATAGCTCCTACAATGAGCAGTTCTTC
TRBV30,TRBJ2-7,NA,TRBD2,CAWSVLKTSGDEQYF,TGTGCCTGGAGTGTACTAAAGACAAGCGGGGACGAGCAGTACTTC
TRBV5-5,TRBJ2-7,NA,NA,CASSSVTGQKSYEQYF,TGTGCCAGCAGCTCTGTGACGGGACAAAAGTCCTACGAGCAGTACTTC
TRBV19,TRBJ2-5,many,NA,CASSIRGGGSGETQYF,TGTGCCAGTAGTATACGTGGGGGCGGGAGTGGCGAGACCCAGTACTTC
TRBV18,TRBJ1-2,NA,NA,CASSPSGQPDLYGYTF,TGTGCCAGCTCACCCTCTGGACAGCCCGACCTTTATGGCTACACCTTC
TRBV5-1,TRBJ2-5,NA,TRBD2,CASSQGLAGDEGETQYF,TGCGCCAGCAGCCAGGGACTAGCGGGAGACGAGGGAGAGACCCAGTACTTC
TRBV15,TRBJ1-4,NA,NA,CATSQTLPFIQGEILKGEKLFF,TGTGCCACCAGCCAGACCTTACCTTTCATACAGGGCGAGATCCTTAAGGGGGAAAAACTGTTTTTT
TRBV11-3,TRBJ1-1,NA,NA,CASSLEGRLTEAFF,TGTGCCAGCAGCTTAGAAGGGAGGTTGACTGAAGCTTTCTTT
TRBV5-6,TRBJ2-1,NA,TRBD2,CASSFAPGGQFF,TGTGCCAGCAGCTTCGCCCCGGGGGGGCAGTTCTTC
TRBV30,TRBJ2-7,NA,TRBD2,CAWTTLAGDSYEQYF,TGTGCCTGGACAACACTAGCGGGAGATTCCTACGAGCAGTACTTC
TRBV9,TRBJ2-1,NA,NA,CASSVASGKGYNEQFF,TGTGCCAGCAGCGTGGCAAGCGGAAAGGGATACAATGAGCAGTTCTTC
TRBV5-4,TRBJ2-1,NA,TRBD2,CASSSSGRAYNEQFF,TGTGCCAGCAGCTCGAGCGGGAGAGCCTACAATGAGCAGTTCTTC
TRBV18,TRBJ2-2,NA,TRBD2,CASSPNLAGATGELFF,TGTGCCAGCTCACCCAACCTAGCGGGAGCTACCGGGGAGCTGTTTTTT
TRBV4-1,TRBJ2-7,once,NA,CASSQGVWARSYEQYF,TGCGCCAGCAGCCAAGGAGTATGGGCCCGGTCCTACGAGCAGTACTTC
TRBV10-2,TRBJ2-7,NA,TRBD1,CASRGKGASYEQYF,TGCGCCAGCAGGGGGAAGGGGGCGTCCTACGAGCAGTACTTC
TRBV30,TRBJ2-2,NA,NA,CAWSVGRGSTGELFF,TGTGCCTGGAGTGTGGGCAGGGGAAGCACCGGGGAGCTGTTTTTT
TRBV5-6,TRBJ2-2,NA,TRBD2,CASSLARASGRVGTGELFF,TGTGCCAGCAGCTTGGCCAGGGCTAGCGGGAGGGTTGGCACCGGGGAGCTGTTTTTT
TRBV10-3,TRBJ1-3,NA,TRBD1,CAISDTGDLGNTIYF,TGTGCCATCAGTGACACAGGGGATTTAGGAAACACCATATATTTT
TRBV30,TRBJ1-6,NA,NA,CAWSVMRSSYNSPLHF,TGTGCCTGGAGTGTAATGAGGAGCTCCTATAATTCACCCCTCCACTTT
TRBV28,TRBJ2-2,NA,NA,CASSLSTGELFF,TGTGCCAGCAGCCTTTCTACCGGGGAGCTGTTTTTT
TRBV5-3,TRBJ2-6,NA,NA,CARSLWDSVSSGANVLTF,TGTGCCAGAAGCTTGTGGGACTCGGTCTCCTCTGGGGCCAACGTCCTGACTTTC
TRBV7-2,TRBJ2-5,NA,TRBD1,CASSLDRDEETQYF,TGTGCCAGCAGCTTGGACAGGGACGAAGAGACCCAGTACTTC
TRBV12-3/TRBV12-4,TRBJ2-7,NA,NA,CASSLPPYEQYF,TGTGCCAGCAGTTTACCCCCATACGAGCAGTACTTC
TRBV10-3,TRBJ1-1,NA,TRBD1,CAISESATGDVSAFF,TGTGCCATCAGTGAGTCGGCGACAGGGGATGTATCGGCTTTCTTT
TRBV6-2/TRBV6-3,TRBJ2-3,NA,TRBD2,CASSGGGRGVDTQYF,TGTGCCAGCAGTGGTGGCGGGAGAGGGGTAGATACGCAGTATTTT
TRBV6-1,TRBJ2-5,NA,NA,CASSERGGLYNQGTQYF,TGTGCCAGCAGTGAAAGGGGGGGGCTCTACAACCAAGGGACCCAGTACTTC
TRBV6-5,TRBJ1-5,NA,NA,CASSYAGNNQPQHF,TGTGCCAGCAGTTACGCAGGGAACAATCAGCCCCAGCATTTT
TRBV28,TRBJ2-6,NA,NA,CASSFPRFGANVLTF,TGTGCCAGCAGTTTCCCCAGGTTCGGGGCCAACGTCCTGACTTTC
TRBV7-2,TRBJ2-7,NA,NA,CASSLFSVTGGEQYF,TGTGCCAGCAGCTTATTCTCTGTAACGGGTGGAGAGCAGTACTTC
TRBV4-1,TRBJ2-6,once,NA,CASSQGRQGSSGANVLTF,TGCGCCAGCAGCCAAGGCCGGCAGGGGAGCTCTGGGGCCAACGTCCTGACTTTC
TRBV9,TRBJ2-1,NA,NA,CASSVKSGGHNEQFF,TGTGCCAGCAGCGTAAAATCCGGGGGACACAATGAGCAGTTCTTC
TRBV7-2,TRBJ2-5,NA,TRBD2,CASSPPGLAGRETQYF,TGTGCCAGCAGCCCCCCGGGACTAGCGGGGCGAGAGACCCAGTACTTC
TRBV12-2,TRBJ1-1,few,NA,CASRSQGTEAFF,TGTGCAAGTCGCTCCCAGGGGACTGAAGCTTTCTTT
TRBV24-1,TRBJ2-3,NA,NA,CATSDPHTDTQYF,TGTGCCACCAGTGATCCCCACACAGATACGCAGTATTTT
TRBV11-2,TRBJ1-4,NA,TRBD1,CASSVRDRGLPNEKLFF,TGTGCCAGCAGCGTACGGGACAGGGGATTACCTAATGAAAAACTGTTTTTT
TRBV7-2,TRBJ2-2,NA,TRBD1,CASSQFAGTDTGELFF,TGTGCCAGCAGCCAATTCGCCGGGACAGATACCGGGGAGCTGTTTTTT
TRBV19,TRBJ2-3,NA,TRBD2,CASPGGFRERAYKTDTQYF,TGTGCCAGTCCCGGGGGGTTCAGAGAACGGGCTTATAAAACAGATACGCAGTATTTT